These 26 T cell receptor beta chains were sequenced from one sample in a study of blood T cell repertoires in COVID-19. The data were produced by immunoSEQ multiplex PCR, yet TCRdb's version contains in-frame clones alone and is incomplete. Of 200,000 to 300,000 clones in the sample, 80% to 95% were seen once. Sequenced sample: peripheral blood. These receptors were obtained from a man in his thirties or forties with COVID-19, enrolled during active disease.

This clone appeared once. This CDR3 is CASSPHRDRVFYGYTF. The CDR3 nucleotides are TGTGCCAGCAGCCCCCACCGGGACAGGGTGTTCTATGGCTACACCTTC. The rearrangement joins TRBV3-1 (or the pseudogene TRBV3-2) to TRBJ1-2, with 9 bases lining up with TRBD1. Germline CDR1 reads LGHDT; CDR2 reads YNNKEL (reference sequence). The CDR3 contains 16 residues. J was trimmed by 4 bases and V by 4 bases; bases with no gene match: 10.

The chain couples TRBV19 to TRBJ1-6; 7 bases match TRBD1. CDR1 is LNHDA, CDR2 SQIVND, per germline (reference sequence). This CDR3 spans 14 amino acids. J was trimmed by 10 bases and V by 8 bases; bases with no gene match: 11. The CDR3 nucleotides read TGTGCCAGTGGAGACAGGGTCTTAGGGTCACCCCTCCACTTT. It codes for CASGDRVLGSPLHF. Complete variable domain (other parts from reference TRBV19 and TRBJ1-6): DGGITQSPKYLFRKEGQNVTLSCEQNLNHDAMYWYRQDPGQGLRLIYYSQIVNDFQKGDIAEGYSVSREKKESFPLTVTSAQKNPTAFYLCASGDRVLGSPLHFGNGTRLTVT.

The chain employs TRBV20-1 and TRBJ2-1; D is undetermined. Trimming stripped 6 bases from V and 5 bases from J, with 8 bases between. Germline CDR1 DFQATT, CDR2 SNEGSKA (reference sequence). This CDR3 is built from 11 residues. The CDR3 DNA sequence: TGCAGTGCCACTAAAAACAATGAGCAGTTCTTC. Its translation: CSATKNNEQFF.

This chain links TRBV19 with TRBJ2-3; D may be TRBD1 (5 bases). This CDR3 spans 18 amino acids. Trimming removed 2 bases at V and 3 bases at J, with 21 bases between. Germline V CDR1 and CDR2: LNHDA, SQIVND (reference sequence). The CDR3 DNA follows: TGTGCCAGTAGTATAAAGACAGAGACGAATACAGAGACAGATACGCAGTATTTT. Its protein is CASSIKTETNTETDTQYF.

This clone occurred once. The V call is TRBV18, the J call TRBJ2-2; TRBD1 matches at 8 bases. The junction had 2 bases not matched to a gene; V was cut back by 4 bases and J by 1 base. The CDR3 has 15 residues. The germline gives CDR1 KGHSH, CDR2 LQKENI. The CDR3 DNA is TGTGCCAGCTCACGAGACAGGGGGAACACCGGGGAGCTGTTTTTT. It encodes CASSRDRGNTGELFF. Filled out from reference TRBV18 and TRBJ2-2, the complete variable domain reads NAGVMQNPRHLVRRRGQEARLRCSPMKGHSHVYWYRQLPEEGLKFMVYLQKENIIDESGMPKERFSAEFPKEGPSILRIQQVVRGDSAAYFCASSRDRGNTGELFFGEGSRLTVL.

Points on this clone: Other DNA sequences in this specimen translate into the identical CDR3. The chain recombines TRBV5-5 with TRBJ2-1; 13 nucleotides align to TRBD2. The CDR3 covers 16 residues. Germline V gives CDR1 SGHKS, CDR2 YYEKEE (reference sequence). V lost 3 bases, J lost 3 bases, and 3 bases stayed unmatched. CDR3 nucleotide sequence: TGTGCCAGCAGCTGGACTAGCGGGGGCTACTACAATGAGCAGTTCTTC. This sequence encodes CASSWTSGGYYNEQFF.

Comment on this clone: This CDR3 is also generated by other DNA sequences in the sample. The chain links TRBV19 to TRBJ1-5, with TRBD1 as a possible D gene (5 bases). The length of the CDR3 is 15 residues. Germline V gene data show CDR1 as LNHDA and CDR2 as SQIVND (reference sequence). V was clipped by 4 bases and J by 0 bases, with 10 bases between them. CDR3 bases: TGTGCCAGTAGTACCGGACAATATAGCAATCAGCCCCAGCATTTT. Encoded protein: CASSTGQYSNQPQHF.

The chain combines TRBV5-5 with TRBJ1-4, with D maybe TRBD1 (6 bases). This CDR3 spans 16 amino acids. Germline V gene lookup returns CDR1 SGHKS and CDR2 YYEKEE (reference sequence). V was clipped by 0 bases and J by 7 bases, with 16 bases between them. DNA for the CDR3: TGTGCCAGCAGCTTGGCCCCCATGGGGGGGGCTGAAAAACTGTTTTTT. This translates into CASSLAPMGGAEKLFF.

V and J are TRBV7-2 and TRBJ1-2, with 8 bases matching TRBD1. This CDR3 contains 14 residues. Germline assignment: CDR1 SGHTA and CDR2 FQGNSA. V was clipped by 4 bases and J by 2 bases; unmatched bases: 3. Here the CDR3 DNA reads TGTGCCAGCAGCTCAGGACAGGGAAACTATGGCTACACCTTC. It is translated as CASSSGQGNYGYTF. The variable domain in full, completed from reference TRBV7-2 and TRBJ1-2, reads GAGVSQSPSNKVTEKGKDVELRCDPISGHTALYWYRQSLGQGLEFLIYFQGNSAPDKSGLPSDRFSAERTGGSVSTLTIQRTQQEDSAVYLCASSSGQGNYGYTFGSGTRLTVV.

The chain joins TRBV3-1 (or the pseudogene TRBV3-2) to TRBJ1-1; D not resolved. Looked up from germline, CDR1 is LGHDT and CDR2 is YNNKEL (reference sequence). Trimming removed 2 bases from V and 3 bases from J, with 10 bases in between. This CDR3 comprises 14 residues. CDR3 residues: CASSQRRRDTEAFF. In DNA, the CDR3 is TGTGCCAGCAGCCAAAGGAGGAGGGACACTGAAGCTTTCTTT.

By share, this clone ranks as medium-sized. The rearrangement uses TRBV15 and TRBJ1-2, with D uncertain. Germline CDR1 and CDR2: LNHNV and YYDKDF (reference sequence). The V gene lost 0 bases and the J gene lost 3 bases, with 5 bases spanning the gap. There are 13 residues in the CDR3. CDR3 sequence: CATSRDFYYGYTF. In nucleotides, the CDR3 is TGTGCCACCAGCAGAGATTTCTACTATGGCTACACCTTC.

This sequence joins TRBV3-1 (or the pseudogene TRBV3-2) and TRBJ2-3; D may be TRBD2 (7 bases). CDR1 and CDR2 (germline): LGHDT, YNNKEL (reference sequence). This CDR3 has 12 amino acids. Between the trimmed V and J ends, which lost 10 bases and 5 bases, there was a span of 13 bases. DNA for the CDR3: TGTGCCACCCGGGGGGCCGGAGATACGCAGTATTTT. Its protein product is CATRGAGDTQYF.

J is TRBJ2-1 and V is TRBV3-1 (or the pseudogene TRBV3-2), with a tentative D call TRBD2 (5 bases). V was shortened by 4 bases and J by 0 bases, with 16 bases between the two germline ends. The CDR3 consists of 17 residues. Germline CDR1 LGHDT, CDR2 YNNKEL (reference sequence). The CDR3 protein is CASSPGLRVGSYNEQFF. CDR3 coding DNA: TGTGCCAGCAGCCCCGGACTGAGGGTCGGCTCCTACAATGAGCAGTTCTTC.

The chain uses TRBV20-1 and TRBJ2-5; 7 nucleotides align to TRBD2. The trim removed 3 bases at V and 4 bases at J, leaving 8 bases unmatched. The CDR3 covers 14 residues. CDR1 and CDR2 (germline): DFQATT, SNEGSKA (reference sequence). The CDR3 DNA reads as TGCAGTGCTAGTCGGGGGGACCTAGGAGAGACCCAGTACTTC. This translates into CSASRGDLGETQYF.

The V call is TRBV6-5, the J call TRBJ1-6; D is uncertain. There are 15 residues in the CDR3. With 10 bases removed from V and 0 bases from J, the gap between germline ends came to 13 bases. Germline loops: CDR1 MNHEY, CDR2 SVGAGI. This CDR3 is CATGKDRSYNSPLHF. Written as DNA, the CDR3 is TGTGCCACCGGGAAGGACCGCTCCTATAATTCACCCCTCCACTTT.

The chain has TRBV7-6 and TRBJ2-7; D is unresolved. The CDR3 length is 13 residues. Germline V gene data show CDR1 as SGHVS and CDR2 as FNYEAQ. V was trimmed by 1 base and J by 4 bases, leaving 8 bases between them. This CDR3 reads CASSLGARYEQYF. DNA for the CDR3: TGTGCCAGCAGCTTAGGGGCCCGGTACGAGCAGTACTTC.

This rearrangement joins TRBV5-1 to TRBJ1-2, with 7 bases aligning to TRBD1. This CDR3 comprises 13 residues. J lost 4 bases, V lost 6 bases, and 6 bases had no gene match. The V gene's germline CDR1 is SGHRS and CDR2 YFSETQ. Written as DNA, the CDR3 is TGCGCCAGCACCCAGGGACAGACCTATGGCTACACCTTC. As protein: CASTQGQTYGYTF.

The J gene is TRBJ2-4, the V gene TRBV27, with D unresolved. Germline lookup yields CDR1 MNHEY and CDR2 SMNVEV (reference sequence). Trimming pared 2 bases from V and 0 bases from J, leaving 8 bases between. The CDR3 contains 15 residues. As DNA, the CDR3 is TGTGCCAGCAGTTTAAACGGGTTAGCCAAAAACATTCAGTACTTC. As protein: CASSLNGLAKNIQYF.

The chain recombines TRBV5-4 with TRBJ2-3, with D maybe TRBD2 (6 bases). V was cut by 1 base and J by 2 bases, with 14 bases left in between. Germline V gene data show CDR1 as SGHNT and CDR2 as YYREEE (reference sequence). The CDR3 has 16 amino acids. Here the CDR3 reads CASSLTMRGVTDTQYF. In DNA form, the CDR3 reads TGTGCCAGCAGCTTGACGATGCGGGGAGTCACAGATACGCAGTATTTT.

This CDR3 reads CASRLGQGGTTEAFF. DNA of the CDR3: TGCGCCAGCAGACTCGGACAGGGTGGAACAACTGAAGCTTTCTTT. The J gene is TRBJ1-1, the V gene TRBV5-1, with 8 bases lining up with TRBD1. The ends lost 5 bases at V and 5 bases at J; junction bases unmatched: 11. The CDR3 sequence is 15 residues long. Germline values: CDR1 SGHRS, CDR2 YFSETQ.

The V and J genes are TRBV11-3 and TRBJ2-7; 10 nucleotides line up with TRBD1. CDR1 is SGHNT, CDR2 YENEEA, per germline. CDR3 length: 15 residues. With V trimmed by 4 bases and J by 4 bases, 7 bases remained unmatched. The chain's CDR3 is CASSSAGTGEYEQYF. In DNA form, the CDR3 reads TGTGCCAGCAGCTCGGCCGGGACAGGGGAATACGAGCAGTACTTC.

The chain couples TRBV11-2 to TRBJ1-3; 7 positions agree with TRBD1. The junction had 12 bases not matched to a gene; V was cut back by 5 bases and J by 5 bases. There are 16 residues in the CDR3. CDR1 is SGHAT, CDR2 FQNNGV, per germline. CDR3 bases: TGTGCCAGCAGCCGGACCTCCAGACAGGGACGAAACACCATATATTTT. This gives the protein CASSRTSRQGRNTIYF.

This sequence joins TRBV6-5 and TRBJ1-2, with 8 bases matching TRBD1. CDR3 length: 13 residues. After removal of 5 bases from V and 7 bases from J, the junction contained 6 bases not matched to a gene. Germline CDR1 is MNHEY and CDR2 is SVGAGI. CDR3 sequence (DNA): TGTGCCAGCAGTAAAACAGGGGGAAGTGGCTACACCTTC. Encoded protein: CASSKTGGSGYTF.

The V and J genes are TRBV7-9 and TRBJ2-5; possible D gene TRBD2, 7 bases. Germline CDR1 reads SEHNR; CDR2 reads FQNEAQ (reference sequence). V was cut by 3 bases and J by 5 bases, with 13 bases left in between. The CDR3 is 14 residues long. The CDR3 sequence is CASSFEGGQETQYF. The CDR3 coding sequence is TGTGCCAGCAGCTTTGAGGGGGGGCAGGAGACCCAGTACTTC.

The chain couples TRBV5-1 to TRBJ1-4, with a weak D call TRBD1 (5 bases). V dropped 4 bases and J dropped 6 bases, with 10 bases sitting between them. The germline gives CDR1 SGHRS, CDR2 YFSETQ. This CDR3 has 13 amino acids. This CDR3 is CASSPGPDEKLFF. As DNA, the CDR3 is TGCGCCAGCAGCCCAGGGCCAGATGAAAAACTGTTTTTT. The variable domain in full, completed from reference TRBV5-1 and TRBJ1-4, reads KAGVTQTPRYLIKTRGQQVTLSCSPISGHRSVSWYQQTPGQGLQFLFEYFSETQRNKGNFPGRFSGRQFSNSRSEMNVSTLELGDSALYLCASSPGPDEKLFFGSGTQLSVL.

DNA for the CDR3: TGTGCCAGCGCCCCTATCGGGGGTTGGGAGCAGTACTTC. This codes for CASAPIGGWEQYF. V gene TRBV2 combines with J gene TRBJ2-7, with a weak D call TRBD2 (6 bases). The CDR3 is 13 residues long. Germline CDR1 and CDR2: SNHLY and FYNNEI. Deletions cut 8 bases from V and 7 bases from J, with 18 bases between.